Described below is a single TCR beta chain sequence and its context. It has no known antigen specificity. It has no much larger one-base neighbor in the sample; base qualities were not kept. Via the germline V gene, CDR1 is SGHRS and CDR2 YFSETQ. The CDR3 goes from the cysteine to the phenylalanine over 15 residues. Here the CDR3 DNA is all that survives: 45 bases in frame from base 1. After removal of 4 bases from V and 0 bases from J, the junction retains 4 bases not matched to a gene. This sample was included in a study of control samples from healthy donors and cancer patients (dated by TCRdb to between 2020 and 2021). Receptor libraries were prepared by the immunoSEQ multiplex PCR assay. Imported from immuneACCESS, the table was reduced by TCRdb to in-frame sequences with V and J called. These copies leave out some clones; in studies compared against another copy, an unresolved V gene accounts for under half, and the cause of the remainder is not known. The table for this sample lists roughly 160,000 clones; 96% of them were counted only once. 1% of the sample rests with the top ten.

The sequenced sample was blood. The chain is encoded by TRBV5-1 joined to TRBJ1-2; 9 central nucleotides agree with TRBD1. This TCR derives from a woman aged 30 to 39 in good health. The nucleotide sequence is TGCGCCAGCAGCCCTGGGACAGGGTCTAACTATGGCTACACCTTC. Its translation is CASSPGTGSNYGYTF.